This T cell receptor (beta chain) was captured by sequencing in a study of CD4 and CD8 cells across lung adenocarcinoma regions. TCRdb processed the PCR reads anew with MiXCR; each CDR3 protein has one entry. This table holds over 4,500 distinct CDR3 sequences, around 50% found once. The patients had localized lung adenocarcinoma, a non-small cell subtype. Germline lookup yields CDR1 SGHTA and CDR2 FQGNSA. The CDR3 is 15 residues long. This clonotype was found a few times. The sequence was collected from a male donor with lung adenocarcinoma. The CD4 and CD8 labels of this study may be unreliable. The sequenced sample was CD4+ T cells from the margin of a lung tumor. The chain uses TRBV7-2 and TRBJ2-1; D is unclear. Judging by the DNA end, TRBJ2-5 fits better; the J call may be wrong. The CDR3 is CASSVDGRAQETQYF. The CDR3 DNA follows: TGTGCCAGCAGCGTCGATGGGCGCGCACAAGAGACCCAGTACTTC.